The 22 T cell receptor beta chains presented below share a single source sample, sequenced in a study of blood T cell repertoires in COVID-19. Method: immunoSEQ multiplex PCR; TCRdb's copy keeps in-frame clones and lacks some. The sample holds roughly 55,000 clones, about four fifths seen once. Sequenced material: peripheral blood. The receptors originated from a woman aged 60-75 years with acute or convalescent COVID-19.

This chain uses TRBV7-8 with TRBJ1-2, with 7 bases aligning to TRBD1. CDR1 SGHVS and CDR2 FQNEAQ come from the germline V gene. The CDR3 sequence is 14 residues long. The V segment lost 5 bases and the J segment 2 bases; nucleotides outside the gene matches: 5. The CDR3 sequence is CASSPGTVNYGYTF. For the CDR3, the DNA is TGTGCCAGCAGCCCCGGGACAGTAAACTATGGCTACACCTTC.

V is TRBV5-1 and J is TRBJ1-2, with TRBD1 matching over 8 bases. Germline V gives CDR1 SGHRS, CDR2 YFSETQ. The CDR3 covers 15 residues. Trimming removed 5 bases from V and 1 base from J; junction bases left unmatched: 7. For the CDR3, the DNA is TGCGCCAGCAGACGAGACAGGGGCTTTAACTATGGCTACACCTTC. This gives the protein CASRRDRGFNYGYTF. The entire variable domain, with the rest obtained from reference TRBV5-1 and TRBJ1-2, is as follows: KAGVTQTPRYLIKTRGQQVTLSCSPISGHRSVSWYQQTPGQGLQFLFEYFSETQRNKGNFPGRFSGRQFSNSRSEMNVSTLELGDSALYLCASRRDRGFNYGYTFGSGTRLTVV.

The chain recombines TRBV2 with TRBJ1-5; D possibly corresponds to TRBD1 (6 bases). Germline CDR1 is SNHLY and CDR2 is FYNNEI. This CDR3 region has 13 residues. Trimming stripped 6 bases from V and 7 bases from J, with 13 bases between. CDR3 DNA: TGTGCCAGCAGGGAACAGGGCTCGCAGCCCCAGCATTTT. This gives the protein CASREQGSQPQHF.

The rearrangement links TRBV13 to TRBJ1-3, with TRBD1 identical over 9 bases. The length of the CDR3 is 16 residues. CDR1 is PRHDT and CDR2 is FYEKMQ in the germline V gene (reference sequence). J was trimmed by 8 bases and V by 5 bases; bases with no gene match: 13. For the CDR3, the DNA is TGTGCCAGCAGCAAGCGGGACAGGGTCCGAGAGCACACCATATATTTT. Protein product: CASSKRDRVREHTIYF.

The rearrangement joins TRBV11-2 to TRBJ1-1; D is ambiguous. Trimming removed 8 bases from V and 3 bases from J, with 13 bases in between. Germline V lookup: CDR1 SGHAT, CDR2 FQNNGV. This CDR3 contains 13 residues. CDR3 amino acids: CASSRREDTEAFF. CDR3 in DNA: TGTGCCAGCTCCCGTCGTGAGGACACTGAAGCTTTCTTT.

The CDR3 sequence: CASSSGKRQGSHEQYF. The CDR3 region has the DNA TGTGCCAGCAGTTCTGGGAAAAGACAGGGGTCCCACGAGCAGTACTTC. V usage is TRBV6-6 and J usage is TRBJ2-7, with 8 nucleotides matching TRBD1. Per the germline V gene, CDR1 is MNHNY and CDR2 is SVGAGI (reference sequence). The CDR3 has 16 residues. The V and J ends lost 4 bases and 5 bases, in that order; junction bases with no gene match: 13.

This clone has just a few counts. J is TRBJ1-6 and V is TRBV30; 8 nucleotides align to TRBD1. CDR1 is GTSNPN, CDR2 SVGIG, per germline (reference sequence). CDR3 length: 14 amino acids. The J segment lost 6 bases and the V segment lost 2 bases, leaving 3 bases of the junction unmatched. The CDR3 region has the DNA TGTGCCTGGAGTCAGGGGGCAGGTAATTCACCCCTCCACTTT. Translated, it gives CAWSQGAGNSPLHF.

CDR3 coding DNA: TGTGCCAGCAGCGAGAGCGGGAACAATCAGCCCCAGCATTTT. Its protein is CASSESGNNQPQHF. The V call is TRBV5-5, the J call TRBJ1-5, with unresolved D. The CDR3 sequence is 14 residues long. Germline V gives CDR1 SGHKS, CDR2 YYEKEE (reference sequence). The V gene lost 4 bases and the J gene lost 3 bases, with 11 bases spanning the gap.

The CDR3 DNA reads as TGTGCCAGCAGTACGGGGGTTGGAAACACCATATATTTT. This translates into CASSTGVGNTIYF. J is TRBJ1-3 and V is TRBV6-5; possible D gene TRBD1, 5 bases. The CDR3 extends over 13 amino acids. The ends were cut back, 5 bases at V and 3 bases at J, with 8 bases in the middle. Germline lookup yields CDR1 MNHEY and CDR2 SVGAGI.

V and J are TRBV11-2 and TRBJ1-1; 9 bases agree with TRBD1. Germline V gene data show CDR1 as SGHAT and CDR2 as FQNNGV. This CDR3 spans 14 amino acids. Germline trimming cut 5 bases from V and 4 bases from J; bases unmatched to any gene: 5. The CDR3 loop is CASSPGQGTTEAFF. Here the CDR3 DNA reads TGTGCCAGCAGCCCGGGACAGGGAACCACTGAAGCTTTCTTT.

This clone appeared a few times. The rearrangement uses TRBV5-4 and TRBJ2-5; 7 nucleotides line up with TRBD1. Trimming at V came to 0 bases and at J to 2 bases, leaving 4 bases not matched to a gene. The CDR3 consists of 15 residues. CDR1 is SGHNT, CDR2 YYREEE, per germline (reference sequence). CDR3 in amino acids: CASSLARTGQETQYF. The DNA for the CDR3 is TGTGCCAGCAGCTTGGCCAGGACAGGTCAAGAGACCCAGTACTTC.

The chain recombines TRBV9 with TRBJ2-7; a weak D match, TRBD1 (6 bases). CDR1 SGDLS and CDR2 YYNGEE come from the germline V gene. V lost 3 bases and J lost 7, with 17 bases in between. This CDR3 has 14 residues. The CDR3 loop is CASSATTGRGEQYF. CDR3 bases: TGTGCCAGCAGCGCAACGACAGGACGAGGGGAGCAGTACTTC.

This chain joins TRBV19 and TRBJ2-3; D possibly corresponds to TRBD1 (6 bases). CDR1 is LNHDA, CDR2 SQIVND, per germline (reference sequence). V was clipped by 5 bases and J by 7 bases, with 19 bases between them. This CDR3 comprises 15 residues. CDR3 amino acids: CASSAGRGFSNTQYF. CDR3 nucleotides: TGTGCCAGTAGTGCCGGCAGGGGTTTTTCAAATACGCAGTATTTT.

The chain uses TRBV12-3 or TRBV12-4 and TRBJ1-2, with D maybe TRBD1 (6 bases). This CDR3 contains 13 residues. With 4 bases removed from V and 5 bases from J, the gap between germline ends came to 11 bases. CDR3 residues: CASSSTGQYGYTF. The CDR3 DNA reads as TGTGCCAGCAGTTCGACAGGACAATATGGCTACACCTTC.

The J gene is TRBJ1-1, the V gene TRBV19; TRBD1 agrees at 9 bases. Looked up from germline, CDR1 is LNHDA and CDR2 is SQIVND (reference sequence). V was pared by 4 bases and J by 6 bases, with 6 bases of the junction left unmatched. CDR3 length: 14 residues. CDR3 protein: CASSRLQGAAEAFF. CDR3 DNA: TGTGCCAGTAGTAGATTACAGGGGGCGGCTGAAGCTTTCTTT.

This clone was seen a single time. The rearrangement joins TRBV5-8 to TRBJ1-2; 9 bases agree with TRBD1. This CDR3 has 14 amino acids. Looked up from germline, CDR1 is SGHTS and CDR2 is YDEGEE. The V segment lost 4 bases and the J segment 4 bases; nucleotides outside the gene matches: 5. The CDR3, as DNA: TGTGCCAGCAGCCCCAGGGACAGGGTCTATGGCTACACCTTC. Its protein is CASSPRDRVYGYTF.

This clone was detected only a few times. The chain is built from TRBV6-4 and TRBJ2-1; 13 bases are shared with TRBD2. CDR1 MRHNA and CDR2 SNTAGT come from the germline V gene. Unmatched junction bases numbered 0, after V lost 3 bases and J lost 4 bases. This CDR3 is built from 15 residues. The CDR3 loop reads CASSETSGGYNEQFF. In DNA, the CDR3 is TGTGCCAGCAGTGAGACTAGCGGGGGGTACAATGAGCAGTTCTTC.

The chain has TRBV7-8 and TRBJ1-5; 7 bases align to TRBD1. Germline values: CDR1 SGHVS, CDR2 FQNEAQ. The CDR3 has 19 amino acids. J lost 2 bases, V lost 4 bases, and 17 bases had no gene match. The CDR3 nucleotides are TGTGCCAGCAGCTCCCTAAGATGGACAGGCGTCGATGGCAATCAGCCCCAGCATTTT. This sequence encodes CASSSLRWTGVDGNQPQHF. Variable domain in full (rest from reference TRBV7-8 and TRBJ1-5): GAGVSQSPRYKVAKRGQDVALRCDPISGHVSLFWYQQALGQGPEFLTYFQNEAQLDKSGLPSDRFFAERPEGSVSTLKIQRTQQEDSAVYLCASSSLRWTGVDGNQPQHFGDGTRLSIL.

The V and J genes are TRBV7-8 and TRBJ1-1; no firm D call. Germline loops: CDR1 SGHVS, CDR2 FQNEAQ. Trimming pared 5 bases from V and 7 bases from J, leaving 8 bases between. The CDR3 covers 11 residues. The CDR3 coding sequence is TGTGCCAGCAGCCCCCGCAGTGAAGCTTTCTTT. Its protein is CASSPRSEAFF.

The genes are TRBV7-8 and TRBJ2-1; 9 nucleotides align to TRBD2. The CDR3 covers 14 residues. V shed 0 bases and J 7 bases; nucleotides not matched to a gene: 1. CDR1 is SGHVS and CDR2 is FQNEAQ in the germline V gene. The CDR3 sequence is CASSLAGLANEQFF. The CDR3 DNA reads TGTGCCAGCAGCTTAGCTGGACTAGCGAATGAGCAGTTCTTC.

The V call is TRBV15, the J call TRBJ1-6; D is unclear. Germline loops: CDR1 LNHNV, CDR2 YYDKDF (reference sequence). CDR3 length: 13 residues. V was cut by 5 bases and J by 8 bases, with 10 bases left in between. This chain's CDR3 is CATSLFYDSPLHF. The CDR3 DNA reads TGTGCCACCAGCTTGTTTTATGATTCACCCCTCCACTTT.

The V call is TRBV3-1 (or the pseudogene TRBV3-2), the J call TRBJ1-2; 8 nucleotides align to TRBD1. Germline V CDR1 and CDR2: LGHDT, YNNKEL (reference sequence). The CDR3 covers 15 residues. J was trimmed by 4 bases and V by 4 bases; bases with no gene match: 8. The CDR3 nucleotides are TGTGCCAGCAGCCGCCTACAGGGGGGACCCTATGGCTACACCTTC. Protein product: CASSRLQGGPYGYTF.